The 19 T cell receptor beta chains presented below share a single source sample, sequenced in a study of blood T cell repertoires in COVID-19. The method was immunoSEQ multiplex PCR; TCRdb's version includes in-frame clones alone and lacks a portion of them. The sample has approximately 250,000 clones; about 87% are singletons. The sample was peripheral blood. These receptors originate from a human donor in a cohort sampled during active COVID-19.

This chain joins TRBV9 and TRBJ1-1; tentative D call: TRBD1 (5 bases). Trimming removed 7 bases from V and 1 base from J, with 14 bases in between. This CDR3 has 14 residues. Germline V gene lookup returns CDR1 SGDLS and CDR2 YYNGEE. CDR3 coding DNA: TGTGCCAGCCTCCCGGCGGGACCGAACACTGAAGCTTTCTTT. Its translation: CASLPAGPNTEAFF. Based on the CDR3 plus reference TRBV9 and TRBJ1-1, the full variable domain is DSGVTQTPKHLITATGQRVTLRCSPRSGDLSVYWYQQSLDQGLQFLIQYYNGEERAKGNILERFSAQQFPDLHSELNLSSLELGDSALYFCASLPAGPNTEAFFGQGTRLTVV.

The CDR3 is CASSALSGGSYEQYF. The CDR3 nucleotides read TGTGCCTCGAGCGCACTTAGCGGGGGCTCCTACGAGCAGTACTTC. The chain couples TRBV18 to TRBJ2-7, with TRBD2 matching 9 bases. This CDR3 region has 15 residues. V lost 11 bases, J lost 0 bases, and 11 bases stayed unmatched. Germline V lookup: CDR1 KGHSH, CDR2 LQKENI.

The chain combines TRBV7-9 with TRBJ2-3, with 10 bases identical to TRBD2. Germline CDR1 reads SEHNR; CDR2 reads FQNEAQ (reference sequence). CDR3 length: 15 residues. With V trimmed by 0 bases and J by 11 bases, 8 bases remained unmatched. The CDR3 region has the DNA TGTGCCAGCAGCTTAGCTAGCGGGGGGTCCGGAGGGCAGTATTTT. Protein product: CASSLASGGSGGQYF.

The V gene is TRBV9, the J gene TRBJ2-1; 8 bases align to TRBD2. This CDR3 is 14 amino acids long. J lost 10 bases, V lost 4 bases, and 10 bases had no gene match. CDR1 and CDR2 from the germline V gene are SGDLS and YYNGEE. Here the CDR3 reads CASSPGTRGREQFF. CDR3 DNA sequence: TGTGCCAGCAGCCCAGGGACTAGGGGAAGGGAGCAGTTCTTC.

The CDR3 spells CASSRYYRGQNRNTGELFF. The CDR3 DNA reads TGTGCCAGCAGTCGCTATTACAGGGGGCAAAATCGGAACACCGGGGAGCTGTTTTTT. The V and J genes are TRBV6-6 and TRBJ2-2; 9 nucleotides line up with TRBD1. With V trimmed by 5 bases and J by 1 base, 14 bases remained unmatched. CDR1 is MNHNY, CDR2 SVGAGI, per germline (reference sequence). The CDR3 length is 19 residues.

This chain links TRBV11-2 with TRBJ2-7; D may be TRBD2 (5 bases). V lost 5 bases and J lost 4, with 27 bases in between. The CDR3 extends over 18 amino acids. The germline V gene has CDR1 SGHAT and CDR2 FQNNGV. The DNA for the CDR3 is TGTGCCAGCAGCCCCGCCGTAGTGCCAGGCGGGTTGTTTTACGAGCAGTACTTC. This translates into CASSPAVVPGGLFYEQYF.

The J gene is TRBJ2-5, the V gene TRBV7-9, with 13 bases that match TRBD2. The trim removed 4 bases at V and 5 bases at J, leaving 7 bases unmatched. This CDR3 is 16 amino acids long. CDR1 SEHNR and CDR2 FQNEAQ come from the germline V gene (reference sequence). CDR3 sequence reads: CASSYGLAGAGETQYF. Written as DNA, the CDR3 is TGTGCCAGCAGCTACGGACTAGCGGGGGCCGGGGAGACCCAGTACTTC. The whole variable domain, remainder taken from reference TRBV7-9 and TRBJ2-5, is DTGVSQNPRHKITKRGQNVTFRCDPISEHNRLYWYRQTLGQGPEFLTYFQNEAQLEKSRLLSDRFSAERPKGSFSTLEIQRTEQGDSAMYLCASSYGLAGAGETQYFGPGTRLLVL.

The rearrangement links TRBV9 to TRBJ2-7; TRBD2 matches 7 bases. Germline V gene lookup returns CDR1 SGDLS and CDR2 YYNGEE. V lost 3 bases, J lost 6 bases, and 9 bases stayed unmatched. This CDR3 is 14 amino acids long. CDR3 protein: CASSAQGGLGEQYF. For the CDR3, the DNA is TGTGCCAGCAGCGCCCAGGGAGGGCTCGGCGAGCAGTACTTC. Supplemented by reference TRBV9 and TRBJ2-7, the full variable domain reads DSGVTQTPKHLITATGQRVTLRCSPRSGDLSVYWYQQSLDQGLQFLIQYYNGEERAKGNILERFSAQQFPDLHSELNLSSLELGDSALYFCASSAQGGLGEQYFGPGTRLTVT.

This rearrangement joins TRBV19 to TRBJ2-1, with 9 bases aligning to TRBD1. The V gene's germline CDR1 is LNHDA and CDR2 SQIVND (reference sequence). V was pared by 6 bases and J by 13 bases, with 16 bases of the junction left unmatched. The CDR3 is made up of 15 amino acids. DNA for the CDR3: TGTGCCAGTAGCCAGGAGGCGGACAGGGGAACCCTTCAGTTCTTC. Encoded protein: CASSQEADRGTLQFF.

The gene calls are TRBV6-5 and TRBJ1-2, with 7 bases lining up with TRBD1. V shed 2 bases, J shed 6 bases, and the junction held 12 bases outside the gene matches. The CDR3 length is 16 residues. Germline V gene sequence: CDR1 MNHEY, CDR2 SVGAGI. CDR3 nucleotide sequence: TGTGCCAGCAGTTACAATGTCGGTCAGGGGGTCAATGGCTACACCTTC. Amino acids: CASSYNVGQGVNGYTF.

The genes are TRBV10-2 and TRBJ2-7, with TRBD2 matching 7 bases. Losses at the gene ends were 2 bases for V and 6 bases for J; bases not matched to a gene: 13. Germline lookup yields CDR1 WSHSY and CDR2 SAAADI. CDR3 length equals 16 residues. CDR3 in amino acids: CASSEPRDYPTAEQYF. CDR3 DNA: TGCGCCAGCAGTGAGCCCCGGGACTATCCTACGGCCGAGCAGTACTTC.

This chain joins TRBV25-1 and TRBJ2-1, with D perhaps TRBD1 (5 bases). V was cut by 6 bases and J by 4 bases, with 7 bases left in between. The CDR3 loop spans 12 amino acids. Germline assignment: CDR1 MGHDK and CDR2 SYGVNS. CDR3 in amino acids: CASRGAYNEQFF. Here the CDR3 DNA reads TGTGCCAGCAGAGGGGCGTACAATGAGCAGTTCTTC.

The chain employs TRBV4-3 and TRBJ2-2, with 8 bases that match TRBD2. The junction had 6 bases not matched to a gene; V was cut back by 4 bases and J by 5 bases. CDR1 is LGHNA and CDR2 is YSLEER in the germline V gene. This CDR3 is 15 amino acids long. DNA of the CDR3: TGCGCCAGCAGCCTTCTAGCGGGTGGTACCGGGGAGCTGTTTTTT. Residues: CASSLLAGGTGELFF.

In this sample, this clone turned up once. V is TRBV6-2 or TRBV6-3 and J is TRBJ1-5; D perhaps matches TRBD1 (6 bases). Germline V gene data show CDR1 as MNHEY and CDR2 as SVGEGT. Trimming removed 5 bases from V and 0 bases from J, with 14 bases in between. CDR3 length: 16 residues. The CDR3 DNA sequence: TGTGCCAGCAGTCAGGACAGCCTATATAGCAATCAGCCCCAGCATTTT. Translation: CASSQDSLYSNQPQHF.

In its sample, this clone was seen once. The V call is TRBV28, the J call TRBJ2-1; the match to TRBD1 covers 9 bases. The CDR3 is made up of 15 amino acids. Per germline, CDR1 MDHEN and CDR2 SYDVKM. V was pared by 7 bases and J by 6 bases, with 10 bases of the junction left unmatched. The CDR3 nucleotides read TGTGCCAGCATCCTAGGGGGGACAGGGACCAATGAGCAGTTCTTC. Translating it yields CASILGGTGTNEQFF.

V usage is TRBV18 and J usage is TRBJ1-2; D remains ambiguous. V was pared by 1 base and J by 4 bases, with 10 bases between. CDR3 size: 14 residues. Germline loops: CDR1 KGHSH, CDR2 LQKENI. For the CDR3, the DNA is TGTGCCAGCTCACCACTGAGGGTTCTCTATGGCTACACCTTC. Its protein is CASSPLRVLYGYTF.

This chain connects TRBV21-1 to TRBJ2-7; the D call TRBD2 from the table was never checked on the DNA. TRBV21-1 is described as a pseudogene. The CDR3 length is 15 residues. The CDR3 DNA reads TGTGCCAGCAGCAAAGATCCTAGCGGGGACCTGAGGCAGTACTTC. Protein: CASSKDPSGDLRQYF.

This chain joins TRBV12-5 and TRBJ2-5; the match to TRBD2 covers 15 bases. CDR3 size: 16 residues. V was clipped by 6 bases and J by 5 bases; unmatched bases: 7. Germline-derived CDR1 and CDR2 are LGHNT and FRNRAP. The CDR3 bases are TGTGCTAGTGGGGGGGGACTAGCGGGAGGACGGGAGACCCAGTACTTC. This gives the protein CASGGGLAGGRETQYF.

The sample holds one count of this clone. The chain is built from TRBV6-5 and TRBJ2-5, with 8 bases matching TRBD1. The CDR3 extends over 14 amino acids. CDR1 is MNHEY, CDR2 SVGAGI, per germline. The trim removed 6 bases at V and 5 bases at J, leaving 8 bases unmatched. The CDR3 DNA reads TGTGCCAGCAGACCCCAGGGGGCGCGGGAGACCCAGTACTTC. Its protein product is CASRPQGARETQYF.